Below, one T cell receptor beta chain is given with its context. The data derive from a study of CD8+ T cells in alopecia areata. The CDR3 sequence is 15 residues long. Trimming pared 5 bases from V and 2 bases from J, leaving 16 bases between. Germline assignment: CDR1 MDHEN and CDR2 SYDVKM. RNA was isolated and reverse transcribed to cDNA, the sequencing template. Here immunoSEQ multiplex PCR was the method, and the copy in TCRdb shows in-frame clones only, minus some. Seen here are roughly 150,000 clones, roughly 50% observed once, and the top ten hold approximately 4.8%. The rearrangement links TRBV28 to TRBJ2-7; either TRBD1 or TRBD2 may fit D (5 bases each). The source is a human donor in good health. Sequenced: CD4+ T cells sorted from blood. For the CDR3, the DNA is TGTGCCAGCAGTCCCAAGGGAGTGGGACCCTACGAGCAGTACTTC. This codes for CASSPKGVGPYEQYF.